The entry that follows covers one T cell receptor beta chain sequence. Its antigen is not known. The data are from a study of long-term antiretroviral therapy in people with HIV. Trimming took 2 bases from V and 7 from J; bases not matched to a gene: 9. Germline V gene data show CDR1 as MGHRA and CDR2 as YSYEKL. This CDR3 region has 16 residues. Sequencing used immunoSEQ v3.0 at survey level. The method was immunoSEQ multiplex PCR; TCRdb's version includes in-frame clones alone and lacks a portion of them. Here the sample spans roughly 30,000 clones, nearly 95% being singletons. General study findings and limits: Blood, drawn from about 2004 to 2017, may reflect older ART regimens. There were no data on ART adherence, viral resistance or therapy changes, a gap that limits inferences about post-ART repertoire changes. The study found that diversity rose after ART but stayed below transplant donor controls.

The V call is TRBV4-1, the J call TRBJ2-7; 12 bases are shared with TRBD1. This TCR came from a man aged 25 to 45 with HIV. Material: unsorted PBMCs, obtained more than 6 years after starting antiretroviral therapy. The CDR3 nucleotides read TGCGCCAGCAGCCAACCCCCGGGACAGGGGGCAGGAGAGCAGTACTTC. Amino acids: CASSQPPGQGAGEQYF.